This T cell receptor beta chain was recovered during a study of T cells after yellow fever vaccination. V was clipped by 5 bases and J by 6 bases, with 8 bases between them. The CDR3 extends over 12 amino acids. Germline loops: CDR1 SEHNR, CDR2 FQNEAQ (reference sequence). TCRdb independently ran MiXCR on the 5' RACE reads; one entry per CDR3 protein. The sample gives hundreds of thousands of distinct CDR3 sequences, about 17% of which show up once; roughly a sixth is in the top ten. The TCR was taken from a man between 18 and 29 years old who received the YFV17D yellow fever vaccine. The material was PBMCs, obtained less than 6 days after the first yellow fever vaccination. This rearrangement joins TRBV7-9 to TRBJ2-1, with D perhaps TRBD1 or TRBD2 (5 bases each). Here the CDR3 DNA reads TGTGCCAGCAGCCGGGACCTCAATGAGCAGTTCTTC. This encodes CASSRDLNEQFF.